Reported below is one T cell receptor (beta chain). This record belongs to a study of human T cells and chemical hapten exposure. Germline CDR1 is SGDLS and CDR2 is YYNGEE. The V segment lost 5 bases and the J segment 4 bases; nucleotides outside the gene matches: 9. The CDR3 runs to 15 residues. TCRdb analysed the RACE reads with MiXCR anew, one entry per CDR3 protein. In the table there are around 150,000 distinct CDR3 sequences, 25% to 35% of which are singletons. Time point specified: patch test 3, about 24 weeks after DPC sensitization. Treatment meaning: therapeutic diphenylcyclopropenone sensitization with weekly scalp DPC.

This chain connects TRBV9 to TRBJ1-3, with TRBD1 matching 7 bases. The source is a woman younger than 35 with alopecia areata. Some clones in this sample may be carry-over from other donors' samples. Sequenced material: whole blood, taken in connection with sensitization to the hapten diphenylcyclopropenone (DPC). The CDR3 loop reads CASSQTGNAGNTIYF. CDR3 in DNA: TGTGCCAGCAGTCAGACAGGGAATGCAGGAAACACCATATATTTT.